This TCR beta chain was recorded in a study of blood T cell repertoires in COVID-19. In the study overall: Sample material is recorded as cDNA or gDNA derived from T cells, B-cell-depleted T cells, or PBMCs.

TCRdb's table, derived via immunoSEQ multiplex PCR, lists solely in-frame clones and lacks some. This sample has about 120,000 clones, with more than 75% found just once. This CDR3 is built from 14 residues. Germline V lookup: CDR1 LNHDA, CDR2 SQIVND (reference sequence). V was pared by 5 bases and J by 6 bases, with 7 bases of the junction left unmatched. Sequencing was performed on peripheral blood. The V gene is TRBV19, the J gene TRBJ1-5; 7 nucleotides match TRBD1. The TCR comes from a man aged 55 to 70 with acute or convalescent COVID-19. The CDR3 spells CASSSGQVGQPQHF. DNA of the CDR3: TGTGCCAGTAGTTCCGGACAGGTTGGTCAGCCCCAGCATTTT.